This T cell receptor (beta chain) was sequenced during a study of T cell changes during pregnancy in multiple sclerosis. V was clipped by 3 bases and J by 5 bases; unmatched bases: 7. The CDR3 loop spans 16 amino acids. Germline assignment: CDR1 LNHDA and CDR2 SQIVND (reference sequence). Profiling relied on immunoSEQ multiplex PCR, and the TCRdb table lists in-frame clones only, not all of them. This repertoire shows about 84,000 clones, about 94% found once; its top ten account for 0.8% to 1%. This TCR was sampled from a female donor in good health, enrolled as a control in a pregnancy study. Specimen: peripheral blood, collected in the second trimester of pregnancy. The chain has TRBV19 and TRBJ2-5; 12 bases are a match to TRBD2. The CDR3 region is CASSIETSGRGETQYF. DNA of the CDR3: TGTGCCAGTAGTATTGAGACTAGCGGGAGAGGTGAGACCCAGTACTTC.